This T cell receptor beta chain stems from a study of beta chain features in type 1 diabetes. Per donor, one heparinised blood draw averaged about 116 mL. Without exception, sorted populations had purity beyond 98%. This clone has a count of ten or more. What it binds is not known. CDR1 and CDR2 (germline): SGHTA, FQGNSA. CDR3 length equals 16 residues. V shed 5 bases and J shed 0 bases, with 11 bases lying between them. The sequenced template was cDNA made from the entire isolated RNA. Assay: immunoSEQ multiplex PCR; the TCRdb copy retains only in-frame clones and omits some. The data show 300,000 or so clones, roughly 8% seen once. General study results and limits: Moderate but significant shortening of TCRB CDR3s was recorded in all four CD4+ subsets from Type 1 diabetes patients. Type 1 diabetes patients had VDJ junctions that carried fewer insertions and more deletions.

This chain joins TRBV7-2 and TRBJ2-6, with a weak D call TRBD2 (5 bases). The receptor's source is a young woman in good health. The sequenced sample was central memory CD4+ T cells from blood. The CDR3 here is CASSRGGGSGANVLTF. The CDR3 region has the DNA TGTGCCAGCAGCCGCGGCGGAGGCTCTGGGGCCAACGTCCTGACTTTC.